This T cell receptor beta chain was captured in a study of long-term antiretroviral therapy in people with HIV. Study-level findings and limits: Neither ART adherence, viral resistance nor therapy changes were documented. Although diversity increased after ART, it remained lower than in transplant donor controls. CDR3 length ranges were narrower in HIV repertoires than in controls.

Every sample had about 0.95-10 million cryopreserved PBMC in it before DNA extraction. Germline V gives CDR1 LNHDA, CDR2 SQIVND (reference sequence). The CDR3 is 16 amino acids. With 5 bases removed from V and 5 bases from J, the gap between germline ends came to 22 bases. As concerns this clone: Its antigen is as yet unknown.

Samples were assayed with immunoSEQ v3.0 at survey level. Repertoires were generated with immunoSEQ multiplex PCR, while TCRdb's copy carries only in-frame clones and drops some. The sample has some 27,000 clones, 84% seen once. The TCR comes from a young man with HIV. This specimen consisted of unsorted PBMCs, obtained 0.4 years after starting antiretroviral therapy. This chain links TRBV19 with TRBJ2-7; D may be TRBD2 (6 bases). The CDR3 protein is CASSQGGVGPGDEQYF. CDR3 sequence (DNA): TGTGCCAGTAGTCAAGGAGGGGTAGGGCCGGGGGACGAGCAGTACTTC.